The clone carrying this T cell receptor (beta chain) was seen ten or more times. Its antigen remains unknown. Trimming pared 0 bases from V and 0 bases from J, leaving 9 bases between. Germline V gives CDR1 SGHVS, CDR2 FNYEAQ. CDR3 size: 16 residues. The data originate from a study of T-cell memory formation after mild COVID-19. Overall study results and limits: There was a balanced CD4/CD8 profile in clones contracting day 15 to 85, and later expanders leaned CD4+. The CD4+ clones that contracted clustered mainly within CM and EM, and the CD8+ clones concentrated in EMRA. Pre-infection memory already had some responding clones, implying cross-reactive memory joined.

Amplification by 5'RACE using constant-segment primers produced TCR alpha and TCR beta cDNA libraries that carried sample barcodes and UMIs. Using its own MiXCR run on the 5' RACE reads, TCRdb lists one record per CDR3 protein. The table includes 150,000 to 200,000 distinct CDR3 sequences, around 10% detected once. Sequencing was carried out using PBMCs or a T cell subset sorted from them (not recorded which). The V and J genes are TRBV7-6 and TRBJ1-3, with D uncertain. The receptor was isolated from a man younger than 30 who had mild COVID-19 (a few samples of this study predate the infection). Cell type and time point are not known. CDR3 sequence (DNA): TGTGCCAGCAGCTTAGCCCCCGGGAGCTCTGGAAACACCATATATTTT. This sequence encodes CASSLAPGSSGNTIYF.